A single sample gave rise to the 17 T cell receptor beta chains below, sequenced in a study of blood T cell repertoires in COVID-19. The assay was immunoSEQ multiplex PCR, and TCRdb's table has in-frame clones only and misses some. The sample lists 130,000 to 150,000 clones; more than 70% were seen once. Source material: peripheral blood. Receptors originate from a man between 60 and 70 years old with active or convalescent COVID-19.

As DNA, the CDR3 is TGTGCCAGCAGCTTAGGTTCCGAGGGAGGACGCGAGCAGTTCTTC. Residues: CASSLGSEGGREQFF. The chain links TRBV7-3 to TRBJ2-1; D might be TRBD2 (6 bases). The V end lost 2 bases, the J end lost 10 bases, and 18 bases lay between the germline ends. In germline, CDR1 is SGHTA, CDR2 FQGTGA. CDR3 length equals 15 residues.

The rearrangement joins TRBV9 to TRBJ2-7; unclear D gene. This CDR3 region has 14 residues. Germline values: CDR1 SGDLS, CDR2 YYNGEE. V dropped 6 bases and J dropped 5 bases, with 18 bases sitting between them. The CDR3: CASTPTGSMNEQYF. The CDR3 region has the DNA TGTGCCAGCACCCCCACCGGTTCTATGAACGAGCAGTACTTC. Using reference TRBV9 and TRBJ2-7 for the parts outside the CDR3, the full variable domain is DSGVTQTPKHLITATGQRVTLRCSPRSGDLSVYWYQQSLDQGLQFLIQYYNGEERAKGNILERFSAQQFPDLHSELNLSSLELGDSALYFCASTPTGSMNEQYFGPGTRLTVT.

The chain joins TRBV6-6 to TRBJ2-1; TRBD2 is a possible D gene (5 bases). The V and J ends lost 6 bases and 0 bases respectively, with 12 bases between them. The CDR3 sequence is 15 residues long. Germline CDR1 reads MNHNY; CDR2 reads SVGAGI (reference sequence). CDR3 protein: CASREEGLSYNEQFF. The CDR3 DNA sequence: TGTGCCAGCAGAGAAGAGGGCCTCTCCTACAATGAGCAGTTCTTC.

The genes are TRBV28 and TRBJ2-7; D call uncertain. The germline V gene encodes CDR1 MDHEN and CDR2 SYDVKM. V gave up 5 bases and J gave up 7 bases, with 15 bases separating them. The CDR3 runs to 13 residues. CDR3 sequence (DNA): TGTGCCAGCAGTCCCTCCCCGACAAATGAGCAGTACTTC. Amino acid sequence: CASSPSPTNEQYF.

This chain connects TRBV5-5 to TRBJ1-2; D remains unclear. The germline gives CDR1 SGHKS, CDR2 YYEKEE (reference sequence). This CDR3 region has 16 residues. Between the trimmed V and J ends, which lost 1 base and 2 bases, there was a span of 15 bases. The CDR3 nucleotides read TGTGCCAGCAGCTTGTATTTAACCCAGGCGAACTATGGCTACACCTTC. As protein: CASSLYLTQANYGYTF.

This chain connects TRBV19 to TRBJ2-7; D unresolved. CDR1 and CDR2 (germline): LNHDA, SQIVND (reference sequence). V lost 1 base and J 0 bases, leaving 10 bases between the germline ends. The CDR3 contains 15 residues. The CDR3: CASSIGSGSSYEQYF. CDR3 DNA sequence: TGTGCCAGTAGTATAGGGTCCGGGTCCTCCTACGAGCAGTACTTC.

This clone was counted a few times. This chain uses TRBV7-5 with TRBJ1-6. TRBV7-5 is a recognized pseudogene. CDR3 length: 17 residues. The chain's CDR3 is CVRSPTLRSSYNSPLHF. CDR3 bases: TGTGTCAGAAGCCCCACACTGAGGAGCTCCTATAATTCACCCCTCCACTTT.

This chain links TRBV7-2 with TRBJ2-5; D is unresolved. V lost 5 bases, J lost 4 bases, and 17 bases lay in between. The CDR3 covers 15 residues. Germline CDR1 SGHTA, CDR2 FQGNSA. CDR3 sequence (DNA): TGTGCCAGCAGCCCCCATCCTAGGTACGGAGAGACCCAGTACTTC. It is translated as CASSPHPRYGETQYF.

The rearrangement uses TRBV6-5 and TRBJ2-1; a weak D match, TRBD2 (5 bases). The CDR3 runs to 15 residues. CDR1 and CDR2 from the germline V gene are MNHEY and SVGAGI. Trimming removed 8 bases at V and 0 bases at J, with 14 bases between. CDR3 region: CASSTTMSSYNEQFF. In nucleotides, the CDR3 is TGTGCCAGCTCGACTACCATGAGCTCCTACAATGAGCAGTTCTTC.

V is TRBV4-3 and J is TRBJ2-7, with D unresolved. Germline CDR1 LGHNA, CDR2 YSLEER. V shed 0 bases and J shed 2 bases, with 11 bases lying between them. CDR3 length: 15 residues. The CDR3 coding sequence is TGCGCCAGCAGCCAAGATAAGTACAGCCCCTACGAGCAGTACTTC. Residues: CASSQDKYSPYEQYF.

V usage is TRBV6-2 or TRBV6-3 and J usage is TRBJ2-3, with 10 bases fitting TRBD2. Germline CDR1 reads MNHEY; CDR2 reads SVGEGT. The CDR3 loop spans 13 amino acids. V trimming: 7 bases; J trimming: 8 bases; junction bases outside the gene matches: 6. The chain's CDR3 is CASTPIAGGTQYF. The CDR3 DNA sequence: TGTGCCAGCACCCCTATAGCGGGAGGTACGCAGTATTTT.

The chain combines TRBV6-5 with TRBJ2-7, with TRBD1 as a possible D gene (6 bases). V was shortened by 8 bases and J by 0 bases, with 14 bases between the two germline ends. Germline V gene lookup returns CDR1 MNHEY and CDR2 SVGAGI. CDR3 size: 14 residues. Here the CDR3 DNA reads TGTGCCAGCTCCGAACAGGGAAGCTCCTACGAGCAGTACTTC. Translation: CASSEQGSSYEQYF.

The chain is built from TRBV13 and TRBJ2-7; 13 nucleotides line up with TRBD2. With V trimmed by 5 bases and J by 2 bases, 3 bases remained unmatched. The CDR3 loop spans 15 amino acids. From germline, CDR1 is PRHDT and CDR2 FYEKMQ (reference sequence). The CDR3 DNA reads TGTGCCAGCAGCGAGGGGACTAGCGGGGCCTACGAGCAGTACTTC. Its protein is CASSEGTSGAYEQYF.

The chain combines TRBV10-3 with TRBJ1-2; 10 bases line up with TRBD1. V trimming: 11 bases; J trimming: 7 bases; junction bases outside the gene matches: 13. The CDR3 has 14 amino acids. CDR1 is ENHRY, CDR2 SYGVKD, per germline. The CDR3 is CAVAGTGVFFGYTF. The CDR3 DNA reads TGTGCCGTAGCCGGGACAGGGGTGTTCTTTGGCTACACCTTC.

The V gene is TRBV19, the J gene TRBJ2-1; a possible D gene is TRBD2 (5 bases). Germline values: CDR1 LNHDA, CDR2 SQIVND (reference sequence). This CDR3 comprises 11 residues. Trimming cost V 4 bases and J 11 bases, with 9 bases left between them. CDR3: CASSTSGQQFF. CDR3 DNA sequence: TGTGCCAGTAGTACCAGCGGTCAGCAGTTCTTC.

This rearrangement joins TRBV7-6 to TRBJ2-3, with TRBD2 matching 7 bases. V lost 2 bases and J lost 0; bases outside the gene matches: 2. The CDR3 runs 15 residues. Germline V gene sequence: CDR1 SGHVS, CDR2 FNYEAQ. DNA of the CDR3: TGTGCCAGCAGCTTAAGTAGCGGGAGCACAGATACGCAGTATTTT. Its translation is CASSLSSGSTDTQYF.

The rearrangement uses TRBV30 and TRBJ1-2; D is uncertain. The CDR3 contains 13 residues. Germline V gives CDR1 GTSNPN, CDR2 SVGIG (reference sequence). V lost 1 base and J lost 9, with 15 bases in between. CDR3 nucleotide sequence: TGTGCCTGGAGTGCCGGACGGACTGTGAGCTACACCTTC. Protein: CAWSAGRTVSYTF.